A selection of T cell receptor beta chains follows, all from one sample in a study of blood T cell repertoires in COVID-19. Generated by immunoSEQ multiplex PCR, the TCRdb table keeps only in-frame clones and is missing some. The sample lists around 99,000 clones, more than 65% occurring once. The material sequenced was peripheral blood. The source is a woman older than 75 with active or convalescent COVID-19. Both conserved end residues are part of each CDR3. Fields, in order: V gene, J gene, clone size, D gene, CDR3 protein, CDR3 DNA. A D gene is named only where the DNA matches it firmly. Expanded clones get a size class; other rows say once, few or many, or leave the size out.

>TRBV19|TRBJ2-7|.|TRBD1
CASSTPGQGYYEQYF
TGTGCCAGTAGTACCCCCGGACAGGGTTACTACGAGCAGTACTTC
>TRBV18|TRBJ2-3|.|TRBD2
CASSPLRGTDKEREGLANTQYF
TGTGCCAGCTCACCACTGAGGGGTACGGACAAGGAGCGGGAGGGCCTTGCAAATACGCAGTATTTT
>TRBV25-1|TRBJ2-3|.|.
CASSEGLHTDTQYF
TGTGCCAGCAGTGAGGGACTTCACACAGATACGCAGTATTTT
>TRBV4-2|TRBJ2-1|.|TRBD2
CASSQGQGLAGIEQFF
TGTGCCAGCAGCCAAGGGCAGGGACTAGCGGGAATTGAGCAGTTCTTC
>TRBV28|TRBJ1-1|.|.
CASSSRWTDNTEAFF
TGTGCCAGCAGTTCCCGATGGACAGACAACACTGAAGCTTTCTTT
>TRBV28|TRBJ1-1|.|TRBD1
CASSLVGGYTETEAFF
TGTGCCAGCAGTTTGGTAGGGGGCTACACCGAGACTGAAGCTTTCTTT
>TRBV10-3|TRBJ2-7|.|TRBD1
CAISEPTGQLHYEQYF
TGTGCCATCAGTGAGCCGACAGGGCAGTTACACTACGAGCAGTACTTC
>TRBV7-3|TRBJ1-1|.|.
CASSLLGRAAEAFF
TGTGCCAGCAGCTTACTCGGAAGAGCGGCTGAAGCTTTCTTT
>TRBV28|TRBJ2-1|.|.
CASSLGTGTYNEQFF
TGTGCCAGCAGTTTAGGCACAGGGACCTACAATGAGCAGTTCTTC
>TRBV28|TRBJ2-7|once|TRBD1
CASSKGGGYEQYF
TGTGCCAGCAGTAAAGGGGGCGGTTACGAGCAGTACTTC
>TRBV15|TRBJ1-2|.|.
CATSRDLGAGGYTF
TGTGCCACCAGCAGAGATTTGGGGGCCGGTGGCTACACCTTC
>TRBV12-3/TRBV12-4|TRBJ2-7|.|TRBD1
CASGLQGAYEQYF
TGTGCCAGCGGGTTACAGGGGGCCTACGAGCAGTACTTC
>TRBV25-1|TRBJ2-7|.|TRBD2
CASSAPGLAGGPYEQYF
TGTGCCAGCAGTGCGCCGGGACTAGCGGGAGGGCCCTACGAGCAGTACTTC
>TRBV2|TRBJ1-2|.|TRBD1
CASSRDRAGDGYTF
TGTGCCAGCAGTCGCGACAGGGCGGGCGATGGCTACACCTTC
>TRBV5-5|TRBJ1-2|.|.
CASSLDRAQGYTF
TGTGCCAGCAGCTTGGACAGGGCTCAGGGCTACACCTTC
>TRBV28|TRBJ2-3|.|.
CASSFMSRTDTQYF
TGTGCCAGCAGTTTTATGTCCAGGACAGATACGCAGTATTTT
>TRBV28|TRBJ1-5|.|TRBD1
CASSPPGTVSQPQHF
TGTGCCAGCAGTCCGCCCGGGACAGTATCTCAGCCCCAGCATTTT
>TRBV6-5|TRBJ1-3|.|.
CASRGGSGNTIYF
TGTGCCAGCAGAGGGGGATCTGGAAACACCATATATTTT
>TRBV12-3/TRBV12-4|TRBJ2-7|.|.
CASSSNYEQYF
TGTGCCAGCAGTTCAAATTACGAGCAGTACTTC
>TRBV20-1|TRBJ1-4|.|.
CSASYRWANEKLFF
TGCAGTGCTAGTTACAGGTGGGCTAATGAAAAACTGTTTTTT
>TRBV29-1|TRBJ1-1|once|.
CSVEGEGVGTEAFF
TGCAGCGTTGAAGGAGAAGGGGTAGGGACTGAAGCTTTCTTT
>TRBV9|TRBJ2-1|.|.
CASSVAVNNEQFF
TGTGCCAGCAGCGTAGCGGTGAACAATGAGCAGTTCTTC
>TRBV7-2|TRBJ2-1|.|.
CASSLGTGYNEQFF
TGTGCCAGCAGCTTGGGGACTGGCTACAATGAGCAGTTCTTC
>TRBV21-1|TRBJ2-5|.|.
CASSKGASGRSQETQYF
TGTGCCAGCAGCAAAGGAGCTAGCGGGAGGTCCCAAGAGACCCAGTACTTC
>TRBV11-2|TRBJ1-5|.|.
CASSLRGTNQPQHF
TGTGCCAGCAGCTTACGGGGGACCAATCAGCCCCAGCATTTT
>TRBV5-1|TRBJ2-3|.|.
CASREWGREQYF
TGCGCCAGCAGGGAGTGGGGGCGTGAGCAGTATTTT
>TRBV28|TRBJ1-4|.|TRBD1
CASSSRQGAQEKLFF
TGTGCCAGCAGTTCCCGACAGGGGGCGCAGGAAAAACTGTTTTTT
>TRBV19|TRBJ1-4|once|.
CASTWRTGLNEKLFF
TGTGCCAGCACCTGGCGGACGGGACTTAATGAAAAACTGTTTTTT
>TRBV3-1/TRBV3-2|TRBJ1-1|.|TRBD1
CASREGAGGRTEAFF
TGTGCCAGCAGGGAAGGGGCAGGGGGCCGTACTGAAGCTTTCTTT
>TRBV20-1|TRBJ2-1|.|TRBD2
CSASSGRAGNEQFF
TGCAGTGCTAGTAGCGGGAGGGCCGGGAATGAGCAGTTCTTC
>TRBV19|TRBJ2-3|.|TRBD2
CASSMILAGLDTQYF
TGTGCCAGTAGTATGATCCTAGCGGGATTAGATACGCAGTATTTT